A selection of T cell receptor beta chains follows, all from one sample in a study of beta chain features in type 1 diabetes. Sequenced by immunoSEQ multiplex PCR; TCRdb stores in-frame clones only, minus some. This table has 900,000 or so clones, roughly 15% appearing once. Sequences were obtained from naive CD4+ T cells from blood. Receptors were obtained from a young woman in good health. Each CDR3 is given with its conserved first and last residue. A D gene is named only where the DNA matches it firmly. Not every row has a clone size; where given, it reads once, few, many or a size class.

v_gene: TRBV5-1
d_gene: -
j_gene: TRBJ2-6
len: 19
abundance: -
CDR3nt: TGCGCCAGCAGCTTGGGATTGTGGGGGCAATTCTCTGGGGCCAACGTCCTGACTTTC
CDR3aa: CASSLGLWGQFSGANVLTF

v_gene: TRBV25-1
d_gene: -
j_gene: TRBJ2-1
len: 11
abundance: -
CDR3nt: TGTGCCAGCAGTGATTACAGTGAGCAGTTCTTC
CDR3aa: CASSDYSEQFF

v_gene: TRBV7-2
d_gene: TRBD1
j_gene: TRBJ2-7
len: 14
abundance: -
CDR3nt: TGTGCCAGCAGCCTAGGACAGGGAGGCTACGAGCAGTACTTC
CDR3aa: CASSLGQGGYEQYF

v_gene: TRBV10-3
d_gene: TRBD2
j_gene: TRBJ2-1
len: 15
abundance: many
CDR3nt: TGTGCCTCTGCCCTTCTAGCGGGAGCTCCCAATGAGCAGTTCTTC
CDR3aa: CASALLAGAPNEQFF

v_gene: TRBV4-2
d_gene: -
j_gene: TRBJ2-2
len: 19
abundance: -
CDR3nt: TGTGCCAGCAGCCAAGAGAAGTCCGTTCTCGCCGGAGACACCGGGGAGCTGTTTTTT
CDR3aa: CASSQEKSVLAGDTGELFF

v_gene: TRBV18
d_gene: -
j_gene: TRBJ1-1
len: 13
abundance: -
CDR3nt: TGTGCCAGCTCCTCGGGACGCAACACTGAAGCTTTCTTT
CDR3aa: CASSSGRNTEAFF

v_gene: TRBV28
d_gene: -
j_gene: TRBJ2-7
len: 16
abundance: -
CDR3nt: TGTGCCAGCAGTTTAGAGTCGACTTTCATCACCTACGAGCAGTACTTC
CDR3aa: CASSLESTFITYEQYF

v_gene: TRBV11-2
d_gene: TRBD2
j_gene: TRBJ2-2
len: 16
abundance: -
CDR3nt: TGTGCCAGCAGCTTGGGGAGAGCGGGAAACACCGGGGAGCTGTTTTTT
CDR3aa: CASSLGRAGNTGELFF

v_gene: TRBV19
d_gene: TRBD1
j_gene: TRBJ2-7
len: 15
abundance: few
CDR3nt: TGTGCCAGTAGGAAGGGACAGGGAGGGGGCTACGAGCAGTACTTC
CDR3aa: CASRKGQGGGYEQYF

v_gene: TRBV18
d_gene: -
j_gene: TRBJ1-2
len: 14
abundance: -
CDR3nt: TGTGCCAGCTCACCAGCAGGGATTAACTATGGCTACACCTTC
CDR3aa: CASSPAGINYGYTF

v_gene: TRBV9
d_gene: TRBD2
j_gene: TRBJ2-1
len: 14
abundance: few
CDR3nt: TGTGCCAGCAGCGTAGCTGGGACTAGCGGCGAGCAGTTCTTC
CDR3aa: CASSVAGTSGEQFF

v_gene: TRBV5-4
d_gene: -
j_gene: TRBJ2-2
len: 12
abundance: few
CDR3nt: TGTGCCAGCAGCCCGGCCGCCGGGGAGCTGTTTTTT
CDR3aa: CASSPAAGELFF

v_gene: TRBV28
d_gene: -
j_gene: TRBJ1-1
len: 13
abundance: few
CDR3nt: TGTGCCAGCAGTTTCGCGGGGAGGACTGAAGCTTTCTTT
CDR3aa: CASSFAGRTEAFF

v_gene: TRBV7-2
d_gene: TRBD2
j_gene: TRBJ2-7
len: 15
abundance: few
CDR3nt: TGTGCCAGCAGCCGCCGACTAGCGGAGGCCTACGAGCAGTACTTC
CDR3aa: CASSRRLAEAYEQYF

v_gene: TRBV5-4
d_gene: -
j_gene: TRBJ1-1
len: 15
abundance: few
CDR3nt: TGTGCCAGCAGTGGAGGAGGACCCATGAACACTGAAGCTTTCTTT
CDR3aa: CASSGGGPMNTEAFF

v_gene: TRBV5-6
d_gene: -
j_gene: TRBJ2-4
len: 16
abundance: -
CDR3nt: TGTGCCAGCAGCTTGGCCGGGGGGCGCCCCTCGAACATTCAGTACTTC
CDR3aa: CASSLAGGRPSNIQYF

v_gene: TRBV18
d_gene: -
j_gene: TRBJ1-2
len: 15
abundance: few
CDR3nt: TGTGCCAGCTCACCAATAGATGTCCCCTCCTATGGCTACACCTTC
CDR3aa: CASSPIDVPSYGYTF

v_gene: TRBV6-5
d_gene: -
j_gene: TRBJ1-1
len: 14
abundance: -
CDR3nt: TGTGCCAGCAGACGCGACCGTATGAACACTGAAGCTTTCTTT
CDR3aa: CASRRDRMNTEAFF

v_gene: TRBV7-2
d_gene: -
j_gene: TRBJ2-1
len: 14
abundance: -
CDR3nt: TGTGCCAGCAGCTTTCAGGGCAACTACAATGAGCAGTTCTTC
CDR3aa: CASSFQGNYNEQFF

v_gene: TRBV14
d_gene: -
j_gene: TRBJ1-1
len: 13
abundance: many
CDR3nt: TGTGCCAGCAGCCAAGATCTTGGCACTGAAGCTTTCTTT
CDR3aa: CASSQDLGTEAFF

v_gene: TRBV7-9
d_gene: -
j_gene: TRBJ2-1
len: 16
abundance: few
CDR3nt: TGTGCCAGCAGCCCCACCCGGGGCGTTACAGTCAATGAGCAGTTCTTC
CDR3aa: CASSPTRGVTVNEQFF

v_gene: TRBV29-1
d_gene: TRBD2
j_gene: TRBJ2-4
len: 17
abundance: few
CDR3nt: TGCAGCGTTGGGGCTAGCGGGAGGTCGCGGGCCAAAAACATTCAGTACTTC
CDR3aa: CSVGASGRSRAKNIQYF

v_gene: TRBV2
d_gene: TRBD1
j_gene: TRBJ2-2
len: 14
abundance: -
CDR3nt: TGTGCCAGCAGCGGACAGGGGGGGACCGGGGAGCTGTTTTTT
CDR3aa: CASSGQGGTGELFF

v_gene: TRBV6-5
d_gene: -
j_gene: TRBJ1-1
len: 11
abundance: few
CDR3nt: TGTGCCAGCAGGAGGAACACTGAAGCTTTCTTT
CDR3aa: CASRRNTEAFF

v_gene: TRBV18
d_gene: -
j_gene: TRBJ1-6
len: 15
abundance: few
CDR3nt: TGTGCCAGCTCACCGGCGGGGGCGGGGTATTCACCCCTCCACTTT
CDR3aa: CASSPAGAGYSPLHF

v_gene: TRBV5-1
d_gene: -
j_gene: TRBJ2-5
len: 13
abundance: -
CDR3nt: TGCGCCAGCAGCTTGAGCCAATTGGAGACCCAGTACTTC
CDR3aa: CASSLSQLETQYF

v_gene: TRBV19
d_gene: TRBD2
j_gene: TRBJ2-1
len: 13
abundance: -
CDR3nt: TGTGCCAGTAGTGACACGGGACTATTCGAGCAGTTCTTC
CDR3aa: CASSDTGLFEQFF

v_gene: TRBV29-1
d_gene: -
j_gene: TRBJ2-2
len: 15
abundance: -
CDR3nt: TGCAGCCCTAGTGACAGTAAAGGGGACGCCGGGGAGCTGTTTTTT
CDR3aa: CSPSDSKGDAGELFF

v_gene: TRBV19
d_gene: -
j_gene: TRBJ1-3
len: 15
abundance: -
CDR3nt: TGTGCCAGTAGTATCTGGGGGGACTCTGGAAACACCATATATTTT
CDR3aa: CASSIWGDSGNTIYF

v_gene: TRBV21-1
d_gene: -
j_gene: TRBJ2-1
len: 17
abundance: many
CDR3nt: TGTGCCAGCAGAAAGACTAGCGGGAGATCGGAGTGGAATGAGCAGTTCTTC
CDR3aa: CASRKTSGRSEWNEQFF